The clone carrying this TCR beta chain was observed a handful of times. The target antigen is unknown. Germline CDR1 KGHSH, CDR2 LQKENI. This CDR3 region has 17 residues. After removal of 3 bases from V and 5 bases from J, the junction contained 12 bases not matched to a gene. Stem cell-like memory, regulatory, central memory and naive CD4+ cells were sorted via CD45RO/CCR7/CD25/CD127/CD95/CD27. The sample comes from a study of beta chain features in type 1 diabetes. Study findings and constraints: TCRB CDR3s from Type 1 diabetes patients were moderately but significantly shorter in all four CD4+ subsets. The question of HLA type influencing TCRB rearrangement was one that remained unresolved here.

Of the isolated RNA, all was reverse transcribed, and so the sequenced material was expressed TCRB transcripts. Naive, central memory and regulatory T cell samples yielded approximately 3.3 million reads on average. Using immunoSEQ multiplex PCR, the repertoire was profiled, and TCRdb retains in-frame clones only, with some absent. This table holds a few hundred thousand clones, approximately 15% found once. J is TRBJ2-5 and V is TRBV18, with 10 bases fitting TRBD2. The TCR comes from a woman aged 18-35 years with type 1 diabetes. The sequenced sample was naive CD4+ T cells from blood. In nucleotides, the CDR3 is TGTGCCAGCTCACCCGGACTAGCGGAGGTCCTTCGGGAGACCCAGTACTTC. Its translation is CASSPGLAEVLRETQYF.